This TCR beta chain was sequenced in a study of shared clonotypes between healthy human individuals. Whole-study findings and limits: Generation of non-shared clonotypes was less probable than generation of clonotypes shared by all four donors.

TCRdb's copy holds only in-frame clones and misses some; the assay was immunoSEQ multiplex PCR. The sample carries a few hundred thousand clones, 95% to 96% recorded once. The V end lost 4 bases, the J end lost 5 bases, and 21 bases lay between the germline ends. This CDR3 contains 16 residues. Germline assignment: CDR1 SEHNR and CDR2 FQNEAQ (reference sequence). The naive CD8 population came from CD45RO-negative cells selected for CCR7, without terminally differentiated effector memory CD45RA+ cells. Points on this clone: Antigen specificity is unknown.

The chain combines TRBV7-9 with TRBJ2-7; D possibly uses TRBD1 or TRBD2 (6 bases each). The clonotype originates from a woman under 40 in good health. The material sequenced was naive CD8+ T cells sorted from blood. Here the CDR3 DNA reads TGTGCCAGCAGCTCGCTCCCGAACAGGGAGGACCACGAGCAGTACTTC. As protein: CASSSLPNREDHEQYF.